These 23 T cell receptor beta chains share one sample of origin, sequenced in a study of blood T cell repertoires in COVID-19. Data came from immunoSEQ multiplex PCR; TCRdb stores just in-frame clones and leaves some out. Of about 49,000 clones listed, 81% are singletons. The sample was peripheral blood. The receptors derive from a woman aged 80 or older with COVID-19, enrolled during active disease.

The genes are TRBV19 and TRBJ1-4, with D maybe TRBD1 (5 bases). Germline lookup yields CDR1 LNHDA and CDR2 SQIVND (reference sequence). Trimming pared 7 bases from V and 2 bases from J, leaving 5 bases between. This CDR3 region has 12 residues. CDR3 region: CASKGTNEKLFF. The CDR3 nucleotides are TGTGCCAGTAAGGGGACTAATGAAAAACTGTTTTTT.

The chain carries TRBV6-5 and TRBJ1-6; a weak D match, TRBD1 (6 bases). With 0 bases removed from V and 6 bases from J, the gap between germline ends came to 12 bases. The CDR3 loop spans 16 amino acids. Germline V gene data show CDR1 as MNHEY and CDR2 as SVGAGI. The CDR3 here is CASSYSRGAGNSPLHF. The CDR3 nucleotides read TGTGCCAGCAGTTACTCGCGGGGGGCAGGTAATTCACCCCTCCACTTT.

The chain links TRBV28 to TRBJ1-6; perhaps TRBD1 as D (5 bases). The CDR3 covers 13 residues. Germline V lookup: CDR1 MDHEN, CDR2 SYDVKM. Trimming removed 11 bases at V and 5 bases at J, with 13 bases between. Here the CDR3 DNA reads TGTGCCTCCTTGGGGGGAAATAATTCACCCCTCCACTTT. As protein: CASLGGNNSPLHF.

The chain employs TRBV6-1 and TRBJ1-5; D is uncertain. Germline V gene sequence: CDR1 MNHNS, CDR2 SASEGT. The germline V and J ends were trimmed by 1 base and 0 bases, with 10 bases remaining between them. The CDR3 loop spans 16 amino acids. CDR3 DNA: TGTGCCAGCAGTGAAGGGGCAGTGAATAGCAATCAGCCCCAGCATTTT. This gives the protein CASSEGAVNSNQPQHF.

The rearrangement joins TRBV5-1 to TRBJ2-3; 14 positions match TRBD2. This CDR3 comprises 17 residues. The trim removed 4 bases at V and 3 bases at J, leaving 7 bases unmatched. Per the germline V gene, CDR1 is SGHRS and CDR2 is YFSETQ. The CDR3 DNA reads TGCGCCAGCAGCGCCGGGACTAGCGGGAGTTGGACAGATACGCAGTATTTT. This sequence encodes CASSAGTSGSWTDTQYF.

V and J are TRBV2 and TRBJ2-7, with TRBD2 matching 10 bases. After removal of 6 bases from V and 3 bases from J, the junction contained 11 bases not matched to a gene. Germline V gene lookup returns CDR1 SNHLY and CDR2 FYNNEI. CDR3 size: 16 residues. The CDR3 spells CASSSLLAGERYEQYF. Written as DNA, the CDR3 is TGTGCCAGCAGCTCCTTGCTAGCGGGAGAACGCTACGAGCAGTACTTC. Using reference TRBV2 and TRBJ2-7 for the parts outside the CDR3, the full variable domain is EPEVTQTPSHQVTQMGQEVILRCVPISNHLYFYWYRQILGQKVEFLVSFYNNEISEKSEIFDDQFSVERPDGSNFTLKIRSTKLEDSAMYFCASSSLLAGERYEQYFGPGTRLTVT.

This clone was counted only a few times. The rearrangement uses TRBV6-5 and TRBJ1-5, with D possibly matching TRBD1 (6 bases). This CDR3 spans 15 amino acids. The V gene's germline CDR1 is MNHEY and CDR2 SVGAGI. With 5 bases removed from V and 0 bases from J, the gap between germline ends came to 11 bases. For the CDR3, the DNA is TGTGCCAGCAGTCCGACAGGAAATAGCAATCAGCCCCAGCATTTT. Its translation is CASSPTGNSNQPQHF.

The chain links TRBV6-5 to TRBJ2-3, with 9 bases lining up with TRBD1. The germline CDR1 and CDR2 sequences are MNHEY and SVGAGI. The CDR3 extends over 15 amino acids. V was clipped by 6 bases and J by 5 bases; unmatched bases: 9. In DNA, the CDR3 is TGTGCCAGCAGCCCCCGGGACAGGGTGGTAGATACGCAGTATTTT. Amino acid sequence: CASSPRDRVVDTQYF.

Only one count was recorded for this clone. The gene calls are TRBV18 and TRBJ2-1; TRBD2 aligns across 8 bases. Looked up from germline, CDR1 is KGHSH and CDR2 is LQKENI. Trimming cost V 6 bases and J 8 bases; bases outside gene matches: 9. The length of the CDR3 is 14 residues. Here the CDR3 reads CASSRGTSIDEQFF. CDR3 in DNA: TGTGCCAGCTCGAGAGGGACTAGTATTGATGAGCAGTTCTTC.

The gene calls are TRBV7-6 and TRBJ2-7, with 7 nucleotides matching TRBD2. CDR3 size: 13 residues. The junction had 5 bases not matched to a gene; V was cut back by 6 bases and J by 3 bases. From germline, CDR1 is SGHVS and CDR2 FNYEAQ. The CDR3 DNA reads TGTGCCAGCAGGCCGGGGGAGGGCTACGAGCAGTACTTC. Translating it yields CASRPGEGYEQYF.

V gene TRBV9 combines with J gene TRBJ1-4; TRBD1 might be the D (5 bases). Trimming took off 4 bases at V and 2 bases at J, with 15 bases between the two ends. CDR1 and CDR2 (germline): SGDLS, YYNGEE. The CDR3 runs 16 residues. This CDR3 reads CASSPWGGSTNEKLFF. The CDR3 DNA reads TGTGCCAGCAGCCCCTGGGGGGGATCCACTAATGAAAAACTGTTTTTT.

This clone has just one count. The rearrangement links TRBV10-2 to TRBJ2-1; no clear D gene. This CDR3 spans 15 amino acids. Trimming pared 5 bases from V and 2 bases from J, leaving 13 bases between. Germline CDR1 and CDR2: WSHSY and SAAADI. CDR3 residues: CASSTDKAPYNEQFF. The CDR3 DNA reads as TGCGCCAGCAGTACTGACAAGGCCCCCTACAATGAGCAGTTCTTC.

The CDR3 coding sequence is TGTGCCAGCAGTAAAACAGAGATTAGCACAGATACGCAGTATTTT. It yields the protein CASSKTEISTDTQYF. V usage is TRBV6-2 or TRBV6-3 and J usage is TRBJ2-3; D remains unclear. CDR3 length equals 15 residues. CDR1 MNHEY and CDR2 SVGEGT come from the germline V gene. V lost 5 bases, J lost 0 bases, and 12 bases lay in between.

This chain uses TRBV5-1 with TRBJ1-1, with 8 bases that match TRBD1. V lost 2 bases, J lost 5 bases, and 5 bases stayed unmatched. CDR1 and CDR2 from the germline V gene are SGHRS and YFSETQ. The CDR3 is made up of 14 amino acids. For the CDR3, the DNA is TGCGCCAGCAGCTTCGGACAGGGAGGGACTGAAGCTTTCTTT. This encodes CASSFGQGGTEAFF.

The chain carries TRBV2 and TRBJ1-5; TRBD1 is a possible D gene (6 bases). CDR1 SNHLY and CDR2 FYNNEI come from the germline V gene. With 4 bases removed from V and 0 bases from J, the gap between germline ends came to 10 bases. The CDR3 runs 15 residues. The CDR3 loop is CASSGQGTSNQPQHF. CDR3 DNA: TGTGCCAGCAGTGGGCAGGGGACTAGCAATCAGCCCCAGCATTTT.

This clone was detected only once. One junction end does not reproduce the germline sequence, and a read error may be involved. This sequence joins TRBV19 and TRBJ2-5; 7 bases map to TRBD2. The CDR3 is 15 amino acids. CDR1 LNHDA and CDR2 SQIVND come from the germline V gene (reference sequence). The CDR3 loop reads CASRGGLVDQETQYF. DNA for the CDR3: TGTGCCAGTAGGGGGGGGTTGGTGGACCAGGAGACCCAGTACTTC.

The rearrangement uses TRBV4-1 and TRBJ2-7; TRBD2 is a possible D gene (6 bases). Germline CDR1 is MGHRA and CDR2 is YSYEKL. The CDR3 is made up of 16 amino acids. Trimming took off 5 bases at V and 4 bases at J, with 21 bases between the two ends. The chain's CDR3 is CASSNPGTRLGYEQYF. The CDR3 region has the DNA TGCGCCAGCAGCAACCCCGGGACTCGCTTAGGTTACGAGCAGTACTTC.

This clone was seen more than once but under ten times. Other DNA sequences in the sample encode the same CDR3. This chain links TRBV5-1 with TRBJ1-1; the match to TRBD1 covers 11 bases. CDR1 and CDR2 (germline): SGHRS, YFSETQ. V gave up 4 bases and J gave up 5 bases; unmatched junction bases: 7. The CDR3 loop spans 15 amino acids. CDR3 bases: TGCGCCAGCAGCCCGGGACAGGGGGTCGGTACTGAAGCTTTCTTT. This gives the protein CASSPGQGVGTEAFF. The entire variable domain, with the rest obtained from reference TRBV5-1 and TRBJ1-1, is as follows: KAGVTQTPRYLIKTRGQQVTLSCSPISGHRSVSWYQQTPGQGLQFLFEYFSETQRNKGNFPGRFSGRQFSNSRSEMNVSTLELGDSALYLCASSPGQGVGTEAFFGQGTRLTVV.

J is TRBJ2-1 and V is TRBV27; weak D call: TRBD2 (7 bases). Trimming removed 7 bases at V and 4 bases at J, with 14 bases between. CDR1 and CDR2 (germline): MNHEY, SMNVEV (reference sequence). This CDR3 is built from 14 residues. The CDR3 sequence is CASTYGGQYNEQFF. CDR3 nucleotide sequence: TGTGCCAGCACCTACGGGGGGCAATACAATGAGCAGTTCTTC.

The CDR3 is CASSLSQGAGELFF. Written as DNA, the CDR3 is TGTGCCAGCAGCTTGTCACAGGGTGCCGGGGAGCTGTTTTTT. The chain links TRBV7-9 to TRBJ2-2, with D possibly being TRBD1 (6 bases). Trimming left V 3 bases short and J 6 bases short, with 11 bases between. The CDR3 length is 14 residues. Germline CDR1 and CDR2: SEHNR and FQNEAQ (reference sequence).

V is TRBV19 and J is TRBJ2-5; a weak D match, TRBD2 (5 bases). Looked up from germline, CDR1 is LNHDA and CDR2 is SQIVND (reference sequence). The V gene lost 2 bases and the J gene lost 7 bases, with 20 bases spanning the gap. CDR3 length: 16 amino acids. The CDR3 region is CASSITLAAVPGTQYF. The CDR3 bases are TGTGCCAGTAGTATAACCCTAGCCGCCGTTCCGGGGACCCAGTACTTC.

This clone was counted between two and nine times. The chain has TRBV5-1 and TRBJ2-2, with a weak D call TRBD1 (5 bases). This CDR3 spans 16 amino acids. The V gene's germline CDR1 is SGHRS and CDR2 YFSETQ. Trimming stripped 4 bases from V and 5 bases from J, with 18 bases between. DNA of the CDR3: TGCGCCAGCAGCCCGGCATTGCAGGGTGGAACCGGGGAGCTGTTTTTT. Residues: CASSPALQGGTGELFF.

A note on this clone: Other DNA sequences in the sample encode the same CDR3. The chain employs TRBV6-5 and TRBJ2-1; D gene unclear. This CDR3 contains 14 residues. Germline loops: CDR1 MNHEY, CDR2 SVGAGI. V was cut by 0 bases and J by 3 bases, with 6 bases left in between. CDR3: CASSYSRVYNEQFF. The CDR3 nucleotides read TGTGCCAGCAGTTACTCTCGGGTCTACAATGAGCAGTTCTTC.